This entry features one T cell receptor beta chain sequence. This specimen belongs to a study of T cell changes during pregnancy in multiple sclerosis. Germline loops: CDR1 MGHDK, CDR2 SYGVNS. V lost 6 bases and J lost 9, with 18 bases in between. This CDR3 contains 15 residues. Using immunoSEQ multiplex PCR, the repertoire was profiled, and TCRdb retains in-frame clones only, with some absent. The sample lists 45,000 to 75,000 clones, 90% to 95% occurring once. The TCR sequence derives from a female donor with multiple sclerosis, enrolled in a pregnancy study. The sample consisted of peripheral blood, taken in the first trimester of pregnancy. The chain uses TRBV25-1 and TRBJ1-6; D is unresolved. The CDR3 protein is CASSIDSVAISPLHF. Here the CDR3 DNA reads TGTGCCAGCAGCATCGACTCTGTGGCAATTTCACCCCTCCACTTT. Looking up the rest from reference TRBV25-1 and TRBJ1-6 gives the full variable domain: EADIYQTPRYLVIGTGKKITLECSQTMGHDKMYWYQQDPGMELHLIHYSYGVNSTEKGDLSSESTVSRIRTEHFPLTLESARPSHTSQYLCASSIDSVAISPLHFGNGTRLTVT.